These T cell receptor beta chains were read from a single sample in a study of cytomegalovirus exposure and HLA in healthy donors. Using immunoSEQ multiplex PCR, the repertoire was profiled, and TCRdb retains in-frame clones only, with some absent. The table has approximately 120,000 clones, more than 65% seen once. Sequences were obtained from PBMCs. These TCRs come from a man aged 18 to 29 in good health and CMV-seronegative. Each CDR3 is given with its conserved first and last residue. The D gene is left open where the match is weak. Not all rows give a size; the values are once, few, many and, for expanded clones, a class.

TRBJ1-1	.	TRBV18	once	TGTGCCAGCTCAGGGGCTAAATCAATGAACACTGAAGCTTTCTTT	CASSGAKSMNTEAFF
TRBJ1-2	.	TRBV2	.	TGTGCCAGCAGAGACAGGAATAACTATGGCTACACCTTC	CASRDRNNYGYTF
TRBJ2-7	TRBD1	TRBV9	.	TGTGCCAGCAGCGCCTCAATCCTCGGGGGACAGGGGGTCTACGAGCAGTACTTC	CASSASILGGQGVYEQYF
TRBJ2-7	TRBD1	TRBV7-8	.	TGTGCCAGCAGCTTGGGACAGGGTTCCAACGAGCAGTACTTC	CASSLGQGSNEQYF
TRBJ1-2	TRBD1	TRBV4-3	few	TGCGCCAGCAGCCAAGACTACCGGGACAGGGGATATGGCTACACCTTC	CASSQDYRDRGYGYTF
TRBJ2-2	TRBD1	TRBV27	.	TGTGCCAGCAGTCCCGGGACAGGTTATATCGGGGAGCTGTTTTTT	CASSPGTGYIGELFF
TRBJ1-2	.	TRBV29-1	few	TGCAGCGTGGCTACAGGAGTTGGGTTTGGCTACACCTTC	CSVATGVGFGYTF
TRBJ1-5	TRBD1	TRBV6-1	.	TGTGCCAGCAGAGTACAGGGGGAGCAGCCCCAGCATTTT	CASRVQGEQPQHF
TRBJ2-7	.	TRBV5-1	few	TGCGCCAGCAGCACCGACTCGGCCTACGAGCAGTACTTC	CASSTDSAYEQYF
TRBJ1-2	TRBD1	TRBV28	.	TGTGCCAGCGATGGACAGGTAGGGGTCGGCTACACCTTC	CASDGQVGVGYTF
TRBJ2-5	.	TRBV14	few	TGTGCCAGCAGCCAAGATCTCCTGGGAGTGACCCAGTACTTC	CASSQDLLGVTQYF
TRBJ2-5	.	TRBV13	.	TGTGCCAGCAGCTCGTACAGGGAGACCCAGTACTTC	CASSSYRETQYF
TRBJ1-3	.	TRBV2	once	TGTGCCAGCAGCCCCTCTGGAGGCTTATCTAGCACCATATATTTT	CASSPSGGLSSTIYF
TRBJ2-4	TRBD2	TRBV5-5	.	TGTGCCAGCAGCTTGCTAGCGGGGGGCAAAAACATTCAGTACTTC	CASSLLAGGKNIQYF
TRBJ2-7	.	TRBV6-6	.	TGTGCCAGCATCGCATCGGACAGCGGGGTGCACAACGAGCAGTACTTC	CASIASDSGVHNEQYF
TRBJ1-1	.	TRBV19	.	TGTGCCAGTAGGTCCAGGACTGAAGCTTTCTTT	CASRSRTEAFF
TRBJ1-2	TRBD1	TRBV4-2	.	TGTGCCAGCAGCCAACTGGGACAGGGGGCACACTATGGCTACACCTTC	CASSQLGQGAHYGYTF
TRBJ1-3	TRBD1	TRBV7-9	.	TGTGCCAGCAGCTTAGGGGGACAGTTAACTGGAAACACCATATATTTT	CASSLGGQLTGNTIYF
TRBJ1-5	TRBD1	TRBV6-1	.	TGTGCCAGCAGTGGGGACAGGATTAATCAGCCCCAGCATTTT	CASSGDRINQPQHF
TRBJ1-1	.	TRBV7-9	few	TGTGCCAGCAGCTTAGGGCAGAACACTGAAGCTTTCTTT	CASSLGQNTEAFF
TRBJ1-1	TRBD1	TRBV11-2	.	TGTGCCAGCAGCAGAACAGGGGGGACTGAAGCTTTCTTT	CASSRTGGTEAFF
TRBJ1-1	.	TRBV9	.	TGTGCCAGCAGCGCTGGGTTAAGCGGGGGTCCGAACACTGAAGCTTTCTTT	CASSAGLSGGPNTEAFF
TRBJ2-5	TRBD1	TRBV15	.	TGTGCCACCAGCACTTTACAGGGGATGTACCAAGAGACCCAGTACTTC	CATSTLQGMYQETQYF
TRBJ2-3	.	TRBV19	.	TGTGCCAGTAGTATCACAGGATCTCTCTTCACAGATACGCAGTATTTT	CASSITGSLFTDTQYF
TRBJ2-3	.	TRBV6-1	few	TGTGCCAGCGGCGGGTCGAAGTCCACAGATACGCAGTATTTT	CASGGSKSTDTQYF
TRBJ1-2	TRBD1	TRBV4-3	few	TGCGCCAGCAGCCAAGATCTCCCGTACAGGGGAGGCTATGGCTACACCTTC	CASSQDLPYRGGYGYTF
TRBJ2-5	TRBD1	TRBV13	.	TGTGCCAGCAGCTGGGGACAGGGGACAGGGGAGCAGTACTTC	CASSWGQGTGEQYF
TRBJ1-2	.	TRBV6-1	.	TGTGCCAGCAGGCGGGAGGTTACAAACTATGGCTACACCTTC	CASRREVTNYGYTF
TRBJ1-5	TRBD1	TRBV6-6	.	TGTGCCAGCAGAGGGACAGGGGAAGGTGGTCAGCCCCAGCATTTT	CASRGTGEGGQPQHF
TRBJ1-3	.	TRBV13	.	TGTGCCAGCAGCTCAGGTACTAGCTCTGGAAACACCATATATTTT	CASSSGTSSGNTIYF
TRBJ2-3	TRBD2	TRBV7-9	.	TGTGCCAGCAGCGCTCTGGGCGGGGGGGTCCAACAAATCACAGATACGCAGTATTTT	CASSALGGGVQQITDTQYF
TRBJ1-1	.	TRBV29-1	few	TGCAGCGTTGAATACACCGTGAACACTGAAGCTTTCTTT	CSVEYTVNTEAFF
TRBJ1-5	.	TRBV5-8	few	TGTGCCAGCAGCTTGGGGATAGGGGGGGCTGATCAGCCCCAGCATTTT	CASSLGIGGADQPQHF
TRBJ2-2	TRBD1	TRBV5-1	once	TGCGCCAGCAGAGGGGGCGGCTCGAACACCGGGGAGCTGTTTTTT	CASRGGGSNTGELFF
TRBJ2-3	.	TRBV4-3	.	TGCGCCAGCAGCCAAGATTTATTCAAGCATACGCAGTATTTT	CASSQDLFKHTQYF
TRBJ2-5	.	TRBV25-1	.	TGTGCCAGCGGAGGGGCAGGGCAAGAGACCCAGTACTTC	CASGGAGQETQYF
TRBJ2-3	TRBD2	TRBV7-8	.	TGTGCCAGCAGCTTATGGCGGGGGTACACAGATACGCAGTATTTT	CASSLWRGYTDTQYF
TRBJ1-1	.	TRBV19	.	TGTGCCGCAGGGCAGGGCACTGAAGCTTTCTTT	CAAGQGTEAFF
TRBJ1-1	TRBD1	TRBV11-3	.	TGTGCCAGCAGCACTGGACAGGGGGCTAGTGAAGCTTTCTTT	CASSTGQGASEAFF
TRBJ2-2	TRBD1	TRBV28	.	TGTGCCAGCAGTTTAATTCTCCGCCGACAGGGCTTGAACACCGGGGAGCTGTTTTTT	CASSLILRRQGLNTGELFF
TRBJ1-1	.	TRBV12-5	.	TGTGCTAGTGGTTTGGTAGAGTCCGGGGGGCAGGGGGCTTTCTTT	CASGLVESGGQGAFF
TRBJ1-2	TRBD1	TRBV18	.	TGTGCCAGCTCTCAAGGGACAGGGAATAACTATGGCTACACCTTC	CASSQGTGNNYGYTF
TRBJ1-5	.	TRBV9	once	TGTGCCAGCAGCGTAGGGGCAGCTAGCAATCAGCCCCAGCATTTT	CASSVGAASNQPQHF
TRBJ2-7	.	TRBV19	.	TGTGCCACCCGGTCGGGCTACGAGCAGTACTTC	CATRSGYEQYF